This TCR beta chain was identified during a study of radiotherapy plus CTLA-4 blockade in lung cancer. Lung cancer patients with chemo-refractory metastatic non-small-cell disease were given focal radiation plus CTLA-4 blockade with ipilimumab. To note about this clone: Its antigen is unidentified.

The study's findings and limits: Early clonal dynamics of blood T cells, together with interferon-beta, were reported as the best response predictor.

Measured with immunoSEQ multiplex PCR; TCRdb has only the in-frame clones, and not every one. The repertoire has around 70,000 clones, 65% to 85% of them found once; the top ten carry about 17%. Germline V CDR1 and CDR2: PRHDT, FYEKMQ (reference sequence). V shed 5 bases, J shed 9 bases, and the junction held 10 bases outside the gene matches. This CDR3 is built from 14 residues. The sequences come from peripheral blood, collected from a patient treated with radiotherapy plus ipilimumab. The chain carries TRBV13 and TRBJ2-3; 8 bases fit TRBD2. This sequence originates from a human donor with non-small cell lung cancer whose response to radiotherapy plus ipilimumab could not be evaluated. Some clones in this sample may be carry-over from other donors' samples. The DNA for the CDR3 is TGTGCCAGCAGCGCCAGCAGCGGGAGCCGCACGCAGTATTTT. This encodes CASSASSGSRTQYF.